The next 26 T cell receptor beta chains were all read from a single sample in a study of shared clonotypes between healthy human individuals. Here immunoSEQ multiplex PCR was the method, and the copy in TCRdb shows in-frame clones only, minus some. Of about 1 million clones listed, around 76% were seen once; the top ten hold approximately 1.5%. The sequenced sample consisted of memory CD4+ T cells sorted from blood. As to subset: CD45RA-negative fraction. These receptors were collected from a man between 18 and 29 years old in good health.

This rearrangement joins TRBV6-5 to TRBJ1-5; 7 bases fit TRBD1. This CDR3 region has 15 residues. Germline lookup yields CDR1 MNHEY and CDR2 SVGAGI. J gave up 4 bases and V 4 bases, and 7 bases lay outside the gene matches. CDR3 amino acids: CASSLTGQTNQPQHF. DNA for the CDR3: TGTGCCAGCAGTTTAACGGGACAGACGAATCAGCCCCAGCATTTT.

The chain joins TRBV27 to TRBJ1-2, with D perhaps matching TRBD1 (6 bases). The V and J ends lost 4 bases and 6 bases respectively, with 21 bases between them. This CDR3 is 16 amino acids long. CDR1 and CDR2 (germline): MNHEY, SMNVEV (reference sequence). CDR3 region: CASSSGDHREYNGYTF. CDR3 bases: TGTGCCAGCAGTTCGGGGGACCACAGGGAATACAATGGCTACACCTTC.

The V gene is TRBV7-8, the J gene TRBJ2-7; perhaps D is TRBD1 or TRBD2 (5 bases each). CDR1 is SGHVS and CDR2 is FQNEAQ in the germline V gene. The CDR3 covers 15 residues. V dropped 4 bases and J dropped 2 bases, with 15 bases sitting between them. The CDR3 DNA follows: TGTGCCAGCAGCTATAGCCGGGACGGGGCCTACGAGCAGTACTTC. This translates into CASSYSRDGAYEQYF.

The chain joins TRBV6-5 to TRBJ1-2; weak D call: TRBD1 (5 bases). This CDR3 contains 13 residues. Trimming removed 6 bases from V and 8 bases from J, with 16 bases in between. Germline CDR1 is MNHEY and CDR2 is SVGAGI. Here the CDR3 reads CASRKQTAHGYTF. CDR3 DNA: TGTGCCAGCAGGAAACAGACAGCGCACGGCTACACCTTC.

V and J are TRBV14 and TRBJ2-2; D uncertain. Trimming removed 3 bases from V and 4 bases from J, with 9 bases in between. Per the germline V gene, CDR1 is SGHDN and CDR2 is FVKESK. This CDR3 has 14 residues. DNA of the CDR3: TGTGCCAGCAGCCAGTTGATCAGCACCGGGGAGCTGTTTTTT. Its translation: CASSQLISTGELFF.

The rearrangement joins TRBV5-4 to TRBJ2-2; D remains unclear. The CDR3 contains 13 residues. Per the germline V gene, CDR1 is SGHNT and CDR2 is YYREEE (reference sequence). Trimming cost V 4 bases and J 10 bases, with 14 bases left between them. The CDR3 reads CASSVVSTEELFF. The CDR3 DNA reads TGTGCCAGCAGCGTGGTTAGCACTGAGGAGCTGTTTTTT. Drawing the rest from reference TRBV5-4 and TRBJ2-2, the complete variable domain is ETGVTQSPTHLIKTRGQQVTLRCSSQSGHNTVSWYQQALGQGPQFIFQYYREEENGRGNFPPRFSGLQFPNYSSELNVNALELDDSALYLCASSVVSTEELFFGEGSRLTVL.

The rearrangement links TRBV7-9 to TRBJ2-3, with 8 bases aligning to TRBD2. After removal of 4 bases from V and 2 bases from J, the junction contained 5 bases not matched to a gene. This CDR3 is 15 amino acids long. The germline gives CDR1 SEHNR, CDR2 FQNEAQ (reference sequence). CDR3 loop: CASSSGLEITDTQYF. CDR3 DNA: TGTGCCAGCAGCTCGGGACTAGAGATCACAGATACGCAGTATTTT.

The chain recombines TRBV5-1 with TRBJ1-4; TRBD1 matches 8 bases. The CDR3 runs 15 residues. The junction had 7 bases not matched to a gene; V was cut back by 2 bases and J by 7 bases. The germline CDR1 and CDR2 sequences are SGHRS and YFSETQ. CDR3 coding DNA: TGCGCCAGCAGCTTTTCAGGACAGGGAGGTGAAAAACTGTTTTTT. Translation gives CASSFSGQGGEKLFF.

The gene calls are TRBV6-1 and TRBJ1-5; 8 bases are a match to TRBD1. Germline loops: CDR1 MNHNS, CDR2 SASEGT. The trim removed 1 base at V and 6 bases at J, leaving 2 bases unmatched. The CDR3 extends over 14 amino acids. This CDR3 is CASSEGDRGQPQHF. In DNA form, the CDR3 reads TGTGCCAGCAGTGAAGGAGACAGGGGTCAGCCCCAGCATTTT.

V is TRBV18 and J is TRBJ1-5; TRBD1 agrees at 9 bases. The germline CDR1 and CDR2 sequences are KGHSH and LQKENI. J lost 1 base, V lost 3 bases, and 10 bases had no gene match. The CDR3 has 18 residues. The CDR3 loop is CASSPAGTGIRSNQPQHF. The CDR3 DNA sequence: TGTGCCAGCTCACCCGCCGGGACAGGGATCAGAAGCAATCAGCCCCAGCATTTT.

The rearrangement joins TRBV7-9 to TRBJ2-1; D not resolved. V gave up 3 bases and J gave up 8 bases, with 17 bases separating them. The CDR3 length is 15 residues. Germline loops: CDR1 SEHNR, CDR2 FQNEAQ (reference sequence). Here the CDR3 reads CASSFETGQSDEQFF. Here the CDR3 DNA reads TGTGCCAGCAGCTTTGAAACCGGGCAAAGCGATGAGCAGTTCTTC.

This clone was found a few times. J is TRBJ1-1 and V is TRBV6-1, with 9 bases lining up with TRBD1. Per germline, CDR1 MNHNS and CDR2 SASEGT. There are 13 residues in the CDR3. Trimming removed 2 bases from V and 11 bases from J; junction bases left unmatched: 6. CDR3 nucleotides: TGTGCCAGCAGTGAAAAGGGACAGGGTTTCGCTTTCTTT. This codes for CASSEKGQGFAFF.

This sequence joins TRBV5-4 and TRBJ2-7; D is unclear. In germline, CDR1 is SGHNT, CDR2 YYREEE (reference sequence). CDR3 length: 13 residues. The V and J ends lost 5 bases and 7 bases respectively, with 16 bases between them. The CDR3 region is CASRIDRNAEQYF. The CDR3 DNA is TGTGCCAGCAGGATAGACCGAAACGCGGAGCAGTACTTC.

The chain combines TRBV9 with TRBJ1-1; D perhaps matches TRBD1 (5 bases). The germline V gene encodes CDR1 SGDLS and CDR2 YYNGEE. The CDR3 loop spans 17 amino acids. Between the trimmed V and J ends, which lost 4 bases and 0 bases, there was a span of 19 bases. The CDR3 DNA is TGTGCCAGCAGCCTACTCCGGGACGGGTTGATGAACACTGAAGCTTTCTTT. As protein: CASSLLRDGLMNTEAFF.

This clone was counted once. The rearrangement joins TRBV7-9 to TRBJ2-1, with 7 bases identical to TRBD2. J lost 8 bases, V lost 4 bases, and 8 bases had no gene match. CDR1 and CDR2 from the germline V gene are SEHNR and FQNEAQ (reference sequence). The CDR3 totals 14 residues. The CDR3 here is CASSSRTSFDEQFF. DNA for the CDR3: TGTGCCAGCAGCTCCCGGACTAGTTTCGATGAGCAGTTCTTC.

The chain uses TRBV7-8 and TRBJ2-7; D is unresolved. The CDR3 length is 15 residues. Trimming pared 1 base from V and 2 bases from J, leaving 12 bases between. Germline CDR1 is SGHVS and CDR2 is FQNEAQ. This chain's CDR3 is CASSLGWARTYEQYF. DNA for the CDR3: TGTGCCAGCAGCTTAGGGTGGGCCCGAACCTACGAGCAGTACTTC.

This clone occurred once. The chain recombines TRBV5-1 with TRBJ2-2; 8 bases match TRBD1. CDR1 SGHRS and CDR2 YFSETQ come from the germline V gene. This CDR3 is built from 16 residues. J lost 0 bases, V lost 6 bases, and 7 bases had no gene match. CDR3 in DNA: TGCGCCAGCAACCCTACAGGGGGGTCGAACACCGGGGAGCTGTTTTTT. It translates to CASNPTGGSNTGELFF.

This CDR3 reads CASSTGPGWAGELFF. The CDR3 DNA follows: TGTGCCAGCAGCACCGGCCCGGGCTGGGCCGGGGAGCTGTTTTTT. The chain carries TRBV11-2 and TRBJ2-2; D gene uncertain. The length of the CDR3 is 15 residues. Germline CDR1 SGHAT, CDR2 FQNNGV. V lost 5 bases and J 6 bases, leaving 16 bases between the germline ends. Looking up the rest from reference TRBV11-2 and TRBJ2-2 gives the full variable domain: EAGVAQSPRYKIIEKRQSVAFWCNPISGHATLYWYQQILGQGPKLLIQFQNNGVVDDSQLPKDRFSAERLKGVDSTLKIQPAKLEDSAVYLCASSTGPGWAGELFFGEGSRLTVL.

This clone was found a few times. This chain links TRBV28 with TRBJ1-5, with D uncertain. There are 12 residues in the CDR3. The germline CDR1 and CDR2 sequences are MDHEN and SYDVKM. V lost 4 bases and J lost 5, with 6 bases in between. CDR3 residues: CASSSVDQPQHF. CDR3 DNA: TGTGCCAGCAGTTCAGTGGATCAGCCCCAGCATTTT.

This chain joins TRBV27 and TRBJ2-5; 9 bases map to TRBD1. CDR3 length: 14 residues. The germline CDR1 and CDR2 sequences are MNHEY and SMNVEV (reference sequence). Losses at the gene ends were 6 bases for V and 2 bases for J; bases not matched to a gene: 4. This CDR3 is CASSTGGRQETQYF. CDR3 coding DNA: TGTGCCAGCAGCACAGGGGGCCGACAAGAGACCCAGTACTTC.

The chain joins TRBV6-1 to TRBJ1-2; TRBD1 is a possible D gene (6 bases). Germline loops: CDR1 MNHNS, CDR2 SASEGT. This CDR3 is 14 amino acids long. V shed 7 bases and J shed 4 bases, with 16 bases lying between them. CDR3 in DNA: TGTGCCAGCACCCTGGGGGACACCGTCTATGGCTACACCTTC. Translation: CASTLGDTVYGYTF.

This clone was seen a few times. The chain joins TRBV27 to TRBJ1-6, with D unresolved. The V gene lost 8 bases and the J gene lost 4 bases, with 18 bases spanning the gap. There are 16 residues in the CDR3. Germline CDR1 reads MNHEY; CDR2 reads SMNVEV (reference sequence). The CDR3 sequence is CASRPSGLRYNSPLHF. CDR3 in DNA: TGTGCCAGCCGCCCGTCGGGCCTTCGGTATAATTCACCCCTCCACTTT.

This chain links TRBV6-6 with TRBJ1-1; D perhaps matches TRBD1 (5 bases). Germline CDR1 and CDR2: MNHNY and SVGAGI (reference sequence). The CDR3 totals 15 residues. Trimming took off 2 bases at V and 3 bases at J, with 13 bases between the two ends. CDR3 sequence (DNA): TGTGCCAGCAGTTACAATAGGGGCACTTACACTGAAGCTTTCTTT. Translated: CASSYNRGTYTEAFF.

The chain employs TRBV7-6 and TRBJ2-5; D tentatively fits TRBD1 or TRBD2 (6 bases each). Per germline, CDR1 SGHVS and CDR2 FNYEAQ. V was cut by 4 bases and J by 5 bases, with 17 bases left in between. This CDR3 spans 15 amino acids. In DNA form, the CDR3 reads TGTGCCAGCAGCTATTCCGGGGGCTGGTCGGAGACCCAGTACTTC. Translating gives CASSYSGGWSETQYF.

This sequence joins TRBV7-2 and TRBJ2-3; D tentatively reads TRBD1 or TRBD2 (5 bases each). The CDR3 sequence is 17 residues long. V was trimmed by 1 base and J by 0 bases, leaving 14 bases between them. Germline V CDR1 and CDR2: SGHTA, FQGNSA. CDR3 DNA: TGTGCCAGCAGCTTAGTGGGGGTAGCGAGTAGCACAGATACGCAGTATTTT. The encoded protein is CASSLVGVASSTDTQYF.

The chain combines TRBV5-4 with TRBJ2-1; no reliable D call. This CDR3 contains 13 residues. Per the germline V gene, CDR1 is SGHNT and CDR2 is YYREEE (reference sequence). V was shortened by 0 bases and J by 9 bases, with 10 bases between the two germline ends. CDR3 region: CASSLEGWGEQFF. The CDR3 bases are TGTGCCAGCAGCTTGGAAGGATGGGGTGAGCAGTTCTTC. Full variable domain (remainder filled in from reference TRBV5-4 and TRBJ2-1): ETGVTQSPTHLIKTRGQQVTLRCSSQSGHNTVSWYQQALGQGPQFIFQYYREEENGRGNFPPRFSGLQFPNYSSELNVNALELDDSALYLCASSLEGWGEQFFGPGTRLTVL.